This entry is about one T cell receptor (beta chain). Its antigen is not identified. TCRdb analysed the reads with MiXCR anew, one entry per CDR3 protein. The sample has approximately 500,000 distinct CDR3 sequences, about 10% seen once. This sample was taken from a study of T cell repertoires in cytomegalovirus infection. Study information: Public signatures in TCR beta pointed to CMV infection and matching HLA type. Study-wide results and limits: HLA-C-restricted, CMV-specific TCR beta clonotypes were dominant ex vivo. The cumulative frequency of public TCR beta families identified carriers of CMV plus the relevant HLA.

Trimming left V 0 bases short and J 7 bases short, with 17 bases between. CDR3 length equals 16 residues. Germline V gene data show CDR1 as SGDLS and CDR2 as YYNGEE. This sequence joins TRBV9 and TRBJ2-4; a possible D gene is TRBD1 (6 bases). Sequencing used PBMCs. This receptor was taken from a human donor in good health (CMV status not recorded). Some clones in this sample may be carry-over from other donors' samples. CDR3: CASSVGETGRGNIQYF. Here the CDR3 DNA reads TGTGCCAGCAGCGTAGGAGAGACAGGACGCGGGAACATTCAGTACTTC.